The clone carrying this T cell receptor (beta chain) was seen a single time. Its antigen is undetermined. This record comes from a study of T cell responses to AZD1222 COVID-19 vaccine. General observations from the study: Researchers took repertoire samples only after the peak T cell response had come. Baseline seropositives among AZD1222 recipients totaled only 5 to 7. Nearly half of spike-specific TCRs reportedly target unmutated variant regions. White British people made up most donors, females outnumbered males, and clonal diversity was possibly underestimated.

This CDR3 contains 14 residues. V shed 9 bases, J shed 1 base, and the junction held 2 bases outside the gene matches. The germline V gene has CDR1 MNHNY and CDR2 SVGAGI (reference sequence). Clones were read by immunoSEQ multiplex PCR, and TCRdb kept only the in-frame ones, dropping some. The sample lists tens of thousands of clones, 85% to 90% occurring once. The sample in question was peripheral blood, obtained on day 0 of MenACWY control vaccination. The sequence was collected from an adult in good health. The J gene is TRBJ2-2, the V gene TRBV6-6, with TRBD1 matching 10 bases. The CDR3 region is CASRTGGNTGELFF. The CDR3, as DNA: TGTGCCAGTAGGACAGGGGGGAACACCGGGGAGCTGTTTTTT.